These T cell receptor beta chains were read from a single sample in a study of PD-1 blockade in classical Hodgkin lymphoma. Profiling relied on immunoSEQ multiplex PCR, and the TCRdb table lists in-frame clones only, not all of them. The sample includes around 93,000 clones, around 80% seen only once; the top ten take roughly 10%. The sample was peripheral blood mononuclear cells (PBMCs), taken before the fourth cycle of nivolumab. The receptor source for this set is a human donor with classical Hodgkin lymphoma. The CDR3 runs from the conserved cysteine through the conserved F or W. A D gene is named only where the DNA matches it firmly. Expanded clones get a size class; other rows say once, few or many, or leave the size out.

CDR3	DNA	J	V	D	size
CASSEPTGKVDYTF	TGCGCCAGCAGTGAGCCGACAGGGAAGGTAGACTACACCTTC	TRBJ1-2	TRBV10-2	TRBD1	.
CASSLGTSGAEKLFF	TGTGCCAGCAGCTTAGGGACGTCGGGAGCTGAAAAACTGTTTTTT	TRBJ1-4	TRBV7-9	.	.
CASSLVGGRTDEQFF	TGCGCCAGCAGCTTGGTCGGGGGGAGGACCGATGAGCAGTTCTTC	TRBJ2-1	TRBV5-1	TRBD2	.
CASSIGRRGYGELFF	TGTGCCAGTAGTATAGGACGCAGGGGTTACGGGGAGCTGTTTTTT	TRBJ2-2	TRBV19	.	.
CASSANSGGGTDTQYF	TGTGCCAGCAGTGCAAATAGCGGTGGGGGCACAGATACGCAGTATTTT	TRBJ2-3	TRBV6-1	.	once
CASSSGQNTEAFF	TGTGCCAGCAGCTCCGGACAGAACACTGAAGCTTTCTTT	TRBJ1-1	TRBV5-4	.	.
CASSFQGAYEQYF	TGTGCCAGCAGCTTCCAAGGAGCCTACGAGCAGTACTTC	TRBJ2-7	TRBV5-4	.	.
CASSSSGVNTGELFF	TGTGCCAGCAGTTCAAGCGGGGTGAACACCGGGGAGCTGTTTTTT	TRBJ2-2	TRBV7-3	TRBD2	.
CASSEWDRGNQPQHF	TGTGCCAGCAGTGAATGGGACAGGGGTAATCAGCCCCAGCATTTT	TRBJ1-5	TRBV2	TRBD1	.
CASSYSHSGNTIYF	TGTGCCAGCAGTTACTCGCACTCTGGAAACACCATATATTTT	TRBJ1-3	TRBV6-6	.	.
CASSVAGSPYEQYF	TGTGCCAGCAGCGTAGCAGGGTCTCCCTACGAGCAGTACTTC	TRBJ2-7	TRBV9	.	.
CASSLAANSPLHF	TGTGCCAGCAGCTTGGCAGCTAATTCACCCCTCCACTTT	TRBJ1-6	TRBV5-4	.	few
CASSLAPGLGSYNEQFF	TGTGCTAGCAGCTTAGCACCGGGACTAGGGTCCTACAATGAGCAGTTCTTC	TRBJ2-1	TRBV7-7	TRBD2	.
CASSYSGGYTGELFF	TGTGCCAGCAGTTACTCAGGGGGCTACACCGGGGAGCTGTTTTTT	TRBJ2-2	TRBV6-5	TRBD1	.
CASSYSGNSYEQYF	TGTGCCAGCAGTTACTCCGGGAATTCCTACGAGCAGTACTTC	TRBJ2-7	TRBV6-6	.	.
CASSFGTEETQYF	TGTGCCAGCAGCTTTGGGACAGAAGAGACCCAGTACTTC	TRBJ2-5	TRBV5-5	TRBD1	.
CASSQGLAGDEQYF	TGTGCCAGCAGTCAAGGACTAGCGGGAGATGAGCAGTACTTC	TRBJ2-7	TRBV7-2	TRBD2	.
CASSLDRPAYNEQFF	TGTGCCAGCAGCCTCGACAGGCCCGCCTACAATGAGCAGTTCTTC	TRBJ2-1	TRBV6-5	.	many
CASSGVYGPYSPLHF	TGTGCCAGCAGTGGAGTGTACGGGCCGTATTCACCCCTCCACTTT	TRBJ1-6	TRBV25-1	.	.
CASRPPGGDGYEQYF	TGTGCCAGCAGACCCCCCGGGGGAGATGGGTACGAGCAGTACTTC	TRBJ2-7	TRBV6-6	.	.
CASRRQGSINEQFF	TGTGCCAGCAGGAGACAGGGGTCAATCAATGAGCAGTTCTTC	TRBJ2-1	TRBV6-6	TRBD1	.
CASSEGYSGEQYF	TGCGCCAGCAGTGAGGGTTATTCGGGCGAGCAGTACTTC	TRBJ2-7	TRBV5-1	.	.
CASGLVPLAGLYEQYF	TGTGCTAGTGGTTTGGTTCCCCTAGCGGGGCTCTACGAGCAGTACTTC	TRBJ2-7	TRBV12-5	TRBD2	.
CAWRIPGTYGYTF	TGTGCCTGGAGAATCCCCGGGACCTATGGCTACACCTTC	TRBJ1-2	TRBV30	.	.
CASSQATPRDAYGYTF	TGTGCCAGCTCACAAGCGACCCCCAGGGACGCCTATGGCTACACCTTC	TRBJ1-2	TRBV18	.	.
CASDRFGNTIYF	TGTGCCAGCGACCGCTTTGGAAACACCATATATTTT	TRBJ1-3	TRBV21-1	.	few
CASSVGLAASTDTQYF	TGTGCCAGCAGCGTAGGGCTAGCGGCCAGCACAGATACGCAGTATTTT	TRBJ2-3	TRBV9	TRBD2	.
CASSLAGVGDTQYF	TGTGCCAGCAGCTTAGCGGGAGTGGGAGATACGCAGTATTTT	TRBJ2-3	TRBV7-9	.	.
CASSVVGGLSGNTIYF	TGTGCCAGCAGCGTAGTTGGCGGGCTCTCTGGAAACACCATATATTTT	TRBJ1-3	TRBV9	.	.
CASRGQGGETQYF	TGTGCCAGCAGGGGACAGGGTGGAGAGACCCAGTACTTC	TRBJ2-5	TRBV11-2	TRBD1	.
CASSLDRVGSDTQYF	TGTGCCAGCAGCTTAGATCGGGTTGGGTCAGATACGCAGTATTTT	TRBJ2-3	TRBV11-2	.	.
CASSQEGAGGLRGYTF	TGCGCCAGCAGCCAAGAGGGGGCAGGGGGCCTCCGTGGCTACACCTTC	TRBJ1-2	TRBV4-3	TRBD1	once
CASSQDEAGTSGRRRTDTQYF	TGCGCCAGCAGCCAAGATGAAGCAGGGACTAGCGGGAGAAGGAGGACAGATACGCAGTATTTT	TRBJ2-3	TRBV4-1	TRBD2	.
CAWRDRVFTYNSPLHF	TGTGCCTGGAGGGACAGGGTATTTACCTATAATTCACCCCTCCACTTT	TRBJ1-6	TRBV30	TRBD1	.
CASSFGDSPLHF	TGTGCCAGCAGCTTTGGTGATTCACCCCTCCACTTT	TRBJ1-6	TRBV5-6	.	few
CASSRQGFLQETQYF	TGTGCCAGCAGCCGCCAGGGGTTCCTCCAAGAGACCCAGTACTTC	TRBJ2-5	TRBV7-6	.	.
CASSPGQTSGNTIYF	TGTGCCAGCAGCCCAGGACAAACCTCTGGAAACACCATATATTTT	TRBJ1-3	TRBV5-4	.	.
CASSQAPLAGAYNEQFF	TGCGCCAGCAGCCAAGCTCCCCTAGCGGGGGCTTACAATGAGCAGTTCTTC	TRBJ2-1	TRBV4-1	TRBD2	.
CAISEGSDEKLFF	TGTGCCATCAGTGAGGGGTCAGATGAAAAACTGTTTTTT	TRBJ1-4	TRBV10-3	.	.
CSVRRGARETQYF	TGCAGCGTCCGAAGGGGGGCTAGGGAGACCCAGTACTTC	TRBJ2-5	TRBV29-1	.	.
CASSETSTDTQYF	TGTGCCAGCAGTGAGACTAGCACAGATACGCAGTATTTT	TRBJ2-3	TRBV7-3	.	.
CASSSLAGGRETQYF	TGCGCCAGCAGCTCCCTAGCGGGAGGTCGGGAGACCCAGTACTTC	TRBJ2-5	TRBV5-1	TRBD2	few
CASSVGLHNYGYTF	TGTGCCAGCAGTGTGGGCCTTCATAACTATGGCTACACCTTC	TRBJ1-2	TRBV6-1	.	.
CASSAGTVNQPQHF	TGTGCCAGCAGCGCCGGGACAGTCAATCAGCCCCAGCATTTT	TRBJ1-5	TRBV9	TRBD1	.
CASSPRNYGYTF	TGTGCCAGCAGTCCCAGGAACTATGGCTACACCTTC	TRBJ1-2	TRBV28	.	.
CATRPGGGRGTEAFF	TGTGCCACCCGGCCCGGCGGGGGGCGAGGCACTGAAGCTTTCTTT	TRBJ1-1	TRBV19	.	.
CASSYWTRGAQETQYF	TGTGCCAGCAGTTACTGGACCAGGGGAGCACAAGAGACCCAGTACTTC	TRBJ2-5	TRBV6-5	.	.
CSVWQPNAYEQYF	TGCAGCGTTTGGCAGCCTAACGCCTACGAGCAGTACTTC	TRBJ2-7	TRBV29-1	.	once
CASSVTSGGTSTDTQYF	TGTGCCAGCAGCGTGACTAGCGGGGGCACTAGCACAGATACGCAGTATTTT	TRBJ2-3	TRBV9	TRBD2	.
CANRDSLAADTQYF	TGTGCCAACAGGGACTCCTTAGCTGCGGATACGCAGTATTTT	TRBJ2-3	TRBV2	.	.
CAISDSYQETQYF	TGTGCCATCAGTGACAGCTACCAAGAGACCCAGTACTTC	TRBJ2-5	TRBV10-3	.	.
CASSPRTLYEQYF	TGTGCCAGCAGCCCTAGAACGCTATACGAGCAGTACTTC	TRBJ2-7	TRBV28	.	few
CASSPSGRDYNEQFF	TGTGCCAGCAGCCCGAGCGGGAGAGACTACAATGAGCAGTTCTTC	TRBJ2-1	TRBV7-3	TRBD2	once
CASSPPLAGDNEQFF	TGTGCCAGCTCACCACCGCTAGCGGGAGACAATGAGCAGTTCTTC	TRBJ2-1	TRBV18	TRBD2	.
CASSIVWDSSYEQYF	TGTGCCAGTAGTATAGTATGGGACAGCTCCTACGAGCAGTACTTC	TRBJ2-7	TRBV19	TRBD1	.
CASSLNWAGGQPQHF	TGTGCCAGCAGCTTAAATTGGGCAGGGGGGCAGCCCCAGCATTTT	TRBJ1-5	TRBV7-2	TRBD1	.
CAITGTSGSRGPQYF	TGTGCCATTACCGGGACTAGCGGGAGCCGAGGCCCGCAGTATTTT	TRBJ2-3	TRBV6-1	TRBD2	.